This T cell receptor (beta chain) was found in a study of metastatic and nonmetastatic thyroid tumors. The wider study: Malignant thyroid and benign thyroid patients provided blood and tumor or nodule tissue whose repertoires were compared. Findings and caveats of the study: The reported finding was significantly higher TCR beta diversity in malignant thyroid tumors relative to benign nodules, in blood and tumor.

There were no patients who had received any treatment before thyroid surgery. This CDR3 is 12 amino acids long. Trimming stripped 2 bases from V and 6 bases from J, with 5 bases between. Germline loops: CDR1 SGHTA, CDR2 FQGTGA. By its share, this clone is medium-sized. Its antigen is as yet unknown. Source study methods: The study's classifier, a distant-metastasis tool for papillary thyroid cancer, was built using CDR3 differences across clinicopathological groups. TCRdb reassembled clones from the PCR reads with MiXCR. TCRdb, not the original authors, processed these V and J calls. Counted here are about 35,000 clones, about 31% occurring once; the ten biggest clones make up 6.5% to 9%.

The chain couples TRBV7-3 to TRBJ2-1; no firm D call. The clonotype originates from a female donor with papillary thyroid cancer or a benign thyroid nodule (not recorded which). Some clones in this sample may be carry-over from other donors' samples. Sequenced: blood. Written as DNA, the CDR3 is TGTGCCAGCAGCTTAGTGGGCAATGAGCAGTTCTTC. This gives the protein CASSLVGNEQFF.